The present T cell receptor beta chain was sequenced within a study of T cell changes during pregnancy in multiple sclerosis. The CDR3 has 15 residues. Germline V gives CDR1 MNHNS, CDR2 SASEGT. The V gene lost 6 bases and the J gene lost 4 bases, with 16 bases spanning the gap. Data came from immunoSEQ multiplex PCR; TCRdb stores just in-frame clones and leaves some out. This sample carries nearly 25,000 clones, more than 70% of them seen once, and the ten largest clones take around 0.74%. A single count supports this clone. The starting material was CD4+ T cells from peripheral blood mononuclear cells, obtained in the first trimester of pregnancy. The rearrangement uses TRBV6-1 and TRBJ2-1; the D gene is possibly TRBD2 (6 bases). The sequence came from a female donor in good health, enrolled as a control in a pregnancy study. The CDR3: CASRREDGVYNEQFF. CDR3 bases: TGTGCCAGCAGGAGGGAGGACGGCGTTTACAATGAGCAGTTCTTC.